This T cell receptor (beta chain) was observed in a study of T-cell memory formation after mild COVID-19. Notes on the study in general: The study found balanced CD4/CD8 in clones contracting day 15 to 85 and a CD4+ lean in later expanders. The finding that pre-infection memory included some responding clones suggested that cross-reactive memory joined.

cDNA libraries for TCR alpha and TCR beta, carrying sample barcodes and UMIs, came from 5'RACE with constant-segment primers. TCRdb processed the 5' RACE reads anew with MiXCR; each CDR3 protein has one entry. The sample yields hundreds of thousands of distinct CDR3 sequences, under 25% seen once. This clonotype was recorded once. The antigen remains undetermined. The CDR3 has 14 residues. V lost 6 bases and J 7 bases, leaving 18 bases between the germline ends. V and J are TRBV12-3 or TRBV12-4 and TRBJ1-2; no reliable D call. Sequencing was done on a sample of PBMCs or a T cell subset sorted from them (not recorded which). The clonotype originates from an adult woman who had mild COVID-19 (a few samples of this study predate the infection). Cell type and time point are not known. The CDR3, as DNA: TGTGCCAGCAGGCCCGCGGGTCTGGCCGCTGGCTACACCTTC. It encodes CASRPAGLAAGYTF.